A selection of T cell receptor beta chains follows, all from one sample in a study of blood T cells in healthy people across ages. TCRdb itself ran the 5' RACE reads through MiXCR, one entry per CDR3 protein. The sample shows about 730,000 distinct CDR3 sequences, roughly 44% of them seen only once. Material for sequencing was blood. Receptors were obtained from a woman aged 60-75 years in good health. CDR3s include the opening cysteine and the closing phenylalanine or tryptophan. Fields, in order: D gene, V gene, J gene, clone size, CDR3 DNA, CDR3 protein. A D gene is named only where the DNA matches it firmly. The size entry is marked missing in some rows and otherwise reads once, few, many or a size class.

D gene: NA; V gene: TRBV29-1; J gene: TRBJ2-3; clone size: many; CDR3 DNA: TGCAGCGAAGAAGGGGGAGAGGGCACAGATACGCAGTATTTT; CDR3 protein: CSEEGGEGTDTQYF
D gene: NA; V gene: TRBV7-2; J gene: TRBJ2-3; clone size: NA; CDR3 DNA: TGTGCCAGCAGCTTCCTAGCGACAGGCGGGCGGGATACGCAGTATTTT; CDR3 protein: CASSFLATGGRDTQYF
D gene: NA; V gene: TRBV10-3; J gene: TRBJ2-1; clone size: NA; CDR3 DNA: TGTGCCATCAGTGAGCAGGTTAGCTCCTACAATGAGCAGTTCTTC; CDR3 protein: CAISEQVSSYNEQFF
D gene: NA; V gene: TRBV28; J gene: TRBJ2-4; clone size: NA; CDR3 DNA: TGTGCCAGCAGTTTATTTGGGACAATGAAAGACATTCAGTACTTC; CDR3 protein: CASSLFGTMKDIQYF
D gene: NA; V gene: TRBV28; J gene: TRBJ1-5; clone size: NA; CDR3 DNA: TGTGCCAGCAGGTCCGGGACAAGCAATCAGCCCCAGCATTTT; CDR3 protein: CASRSGTSNQPQHF
D gene: TRBD1; V gene: TRBV15; J gene: TRBJ2-2; clone size: NA; CDR3 DNA: TGTGCCACCAGCAGAGACGGGACAGATAACACCGGGGAGCTGTTTTTT; CDR3 protein: CATSRDGTDNTGELFF
D gene: TRBD1; V gene: TRBV29-1; J gene: TRBJ1-5; clone size: NA; CDR3 DNA: TGCAGCGTTTTACAGGGACAGAGCAATCAGCCCCAGCATTTT; CDR3 protein: CSVLQGQSNQPQHF
D gene: NA; V gene: TRBV20-1; J gene: TRBJ2-7; clone size: few; CDR3 DNA: TGCAGTGCTAGACGACAGGGGAGGGGCGACGAGCAGTACTTC; CDR3 protein: CSARRQGRGDEQYF
D gene: NA; V gene: TRBV20-1; J gene: TRBJ1-3; clone size: NA; CDR3 DNA: TGCAGTGCCAGAGCCAGCTACCTCTCTGGAAACACCATATATTTT; CDR3 protein: CSARASYLSGNTIYF
D gene: NA; V gene: TRBV2; J gene: TRBJ2-3; clone size: NA; CDR3 DNA: TGTGCCGGACTTAGCGGATTAAGCACAGATACGCAGTATTTT; CDR3 protein: CAGLSGLSTDTQYF
D gene: NA; V gene: TRBV7-2; J gene: TRBJ2-4; clone size: NA; CDR3 DNA: TGTGCCAGCTGTGCTGACGCCAGGGGAACAAACATTCAGTACTTC; CDR3 protein: CASCADARGTNIQYF
D gene: NA; V gene: TRBV4-2; J gene: TRBJ2-6; clone size: NA; CDR3 DNA: TGTGCCAGCAGCAAAGAATGGGGGAGCTCTGGGGCCAACGTCCTGACTTTC; CDR3 protein: CASSKEWGSSGANVLTF
D gene: TRBD2; V gene: TRBV4-1; J gene: TRBJ2-5; clone size: NA; CDR3 DNA: TGCGCCAGCAGCCAAGAGGGAGCTAGCGGGGGACTCCAAGAGACCCAGTACTTC; CDR3 protein: CASSQEGASGGLQETQYF
D gene: TRBD1; V gene: TRBV5-1; J gene: TRBJ2-5; clone size: once; CDR3 DNA: TGCGCCAGCAGCCTAGGGACAGAGGGAGAGGGAGAGACCCAGTACTTC; CDR3 protein: CASSLGTEGEGETQYF
D gene: NA; V gene: TRBV25-1; J gene: TRBJ2-1; clone size: NA; CDR3 DNA: TGTGCCAGCAGTGAATATATCGGGGTAGCGGTCTCCCAGGAGACCCAGTTCTTC; CDR3 protein: CASSEYIGVAVSQETQFF
D gene: TRBD2; V gene: TRBV2; J gene: TRBJ2-7; clone size: few; CDR3 DNA: TGTGCCAGCAGTGTTCAGCGGGGGGCCTCCTACGAGCAGTACTTC; CDR3 protein: CASSVQRGASYEQYF
D gene: NA; V gene: TRBV4-3; J gene: TRBJ2-3; clone size: once; CDR3 DNA: TGCGCCAGCAGCCAAGACCCTCTCGTGGAGCGGAAATTCAATTTCGGCACAGATACGCAGTATTTT; CDR3 protein: CASSQDPLVERKFNFGTDTQYF
D gene: NA; V gene: TRBV20-1; J gene: TRBJ2-1; clone size: NA; CDR3 DNA: TGCAGTGGCGTTCGGCGGGCCGTGAATGAGCAGTTCTTC; CDR3 protein: CSGVRRAVNEQFF
D gene: TRBD2; V gene: TRBV7-8; J gene: TRBJ2-3; clone size: once; CDR3 DNA: TGTGCCGGCATTTGGACTGGCGGGAGACGAAGCACAGATACGCAGTATTTT; CDR3 protein: CAGIWTGGRRSTDTQYF
D gene: NA; V gene: TRBV29-1; J gene: TRBJ1-2; clone size: once; CDR3 DNA: TGCAGCGCGAAAGGGAGCCATGGCTACACCTTC; CDR3 protein: CSAKGSHGYTF
D gene: TRBD2; V gene: TRBV4-3; J gene: TRBJ2-2; clone size: NA; CDR3 DNA: TGCGCCAGCAGCAGACAGCGGGAGGCCGGGGAGCTGTTTTTT; CDR3 protein: CASSRQREAGELFF
D gene: TRBD2; V gene: TRBV12-3/TRBV12-4; J gene: TRBJ2-7; clone size: NA; CDR3 DNA: TGTGCCAGCAGTTCGTTGGTCAGCGGGATGGTCTACGAGCAGTACTTC; CDR3 protein: CASSSLVSGMVYEQYF
D gene: NA; V gene: TRBV12-5; J gene: TRBJ2-7; clone size: NA; CDR3 DNA: TGTGCTAGTGACCTTCGGGGGAACTGGTACGAGCAGTACTTC; CDR3 protein: CASDLRGNWYEQYF
D gene: TRBD2; V gene: TRBV29-1; J gene: TRBJ2-1; clone size: NA; CDR3 DNA: TGCAGCGGCGGGACTAGCGAGGGCAATGAGCAGTTCTTC; CDR3 protein: CSGGTSEGNEQFF
D gene: NA; V gene: TRBV5-1; J gene: TRBJ2-7; clone size: many; CDR3 DNA: TGCGCCAGCAGCTTGGATCAAGTCGAGCAGTACTTC; CDR3 protein: CASSLDQVEQYF
D gene: NA; V gene: TRBV20-1; J gene: TRBJ2-3; clone size: NA; CDR3 DNA: TGCAGTGCTAGAGCGTTCGGGGAGACAGATACGCAGTATTTT; CDR3 protein: CSARAFGETDTQYF